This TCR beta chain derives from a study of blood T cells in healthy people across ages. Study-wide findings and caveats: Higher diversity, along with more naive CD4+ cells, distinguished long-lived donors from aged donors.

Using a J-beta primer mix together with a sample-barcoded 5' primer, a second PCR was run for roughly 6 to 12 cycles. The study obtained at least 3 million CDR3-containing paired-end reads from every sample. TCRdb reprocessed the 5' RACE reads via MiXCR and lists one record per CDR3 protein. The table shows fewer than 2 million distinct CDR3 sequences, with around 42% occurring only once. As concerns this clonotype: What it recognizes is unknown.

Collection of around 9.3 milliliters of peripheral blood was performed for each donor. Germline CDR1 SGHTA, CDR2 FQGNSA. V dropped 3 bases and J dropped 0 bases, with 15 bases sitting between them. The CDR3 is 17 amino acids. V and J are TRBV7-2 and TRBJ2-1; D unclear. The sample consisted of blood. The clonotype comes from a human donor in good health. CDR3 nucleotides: TGTGCCAGCAGCTTCCTACTTCTTGGTTCCTCCTACAATGAGCAGTTCTTC. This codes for CASSFLLLGSSYNEQFF.